Listed below are T cell receptor beta chains from one sample, sequenced in a study of control samples from healthy donors and cancer patients. Only in-frame clones appear in the TCRdb table, and some are missing; sequencing was by immunoSEQ multiplex PCR. The data contain about 120,000 clones, about 90% of them seen just once; the ten biggest clones take up 40%. The sequenced sample consisted of blood. These receptor sequences come from a man in his forties or fifties in good health. Each CDR3 is given with its conserved first and last residue. Each record gives: J gene, D gene, clone size, V gene, CDR3 protein, CDR3 DNA. The D gene is left open where the match is weak. Some rows have no size entry. The others give once, few or many, or a class for an expanded clone.

TRBJ1-1 | . | few | TRBV6-2/TRBV6-3 | CASSYSLEGTEAFF | TGTGCCAGCAGTTACTCTTTAGAGGGCACTGAAGCTTTCTTT
TRBJ2-5 | . | . | TRBV7-7 | CASSPNLEGQETQYF | TGTGCCAGCAGCCCTAACCTCGAGGGGCAAGAGACCCAGTACTTC
TRBJ2-3 | . | . | TRBV3-1/TRBV3-2 | CASSASTDTQYF | TGTGCCAGCAGCGCTAGCACAGATACGCAGTATTTT
TRBJ1-1 | . | . | TRBV30 | CAWSNRRGTEAFF | TGTGCCTGGAGTAACAGACGGGGGACTGAAGCTTTCTTT
TRBJ2-1 | TRBD2 | . | TRBV5-4 | CASSLEETSGGGSYNEQFF | TGTGCCAGCAGCTTAGAGGAGACTAGCGGGGGGGGCTCCTACAATGAGCAGTTCTTC
TRBJ1-2 | TRBD1 | . | TRBV5-1 | CASSWGDRAREGYGYTF | TGCGCCAGCAGCTGGGGGGACAGGGCCCGGGAGGGCTATGGCTACACCTTC
TRBJ1-6 | TRBD1 | few | TRBV5-5 | CASSTGTGASPLHF | TGTGCCAGCAGCACGGGGACAGGGGCTTCACCCCTCCACTTT
TRBJ1-1 | TRBD1 | . | TRBV7-2 | CASSPTGGGTEAFF | TGTGCCAGCAGCCCGACAGGGGGAGGGACTGAAGCTTTCTTT
TRBJ2-7 | . | . | TRBV27 | CASRDSSSYEQYF | TGTGCCAGCAGAGACAGTTCCTCCTACGAGCAGTACTTC
TRBJ1-5 | . | . | TRBV6-6 | CASSPDPGGRDNQPQHF | TGTGCCAGCAGTCCGGACCCCGGGGGTAGGGACAATCAGCCCCAGCATTTT
TRBJ2-3 | TRBD2 | . | TRBV6-2/TRBV6-3 | CASSSSSGGGGDTQYF | TGTGCCAGCAGTTCCTCTAGCGGGGGGGGAGGAGATACGCAGTATTTT
TRBJ1-1 | . | . | TRBV18 | CASSPSVNTEAFF | TGTGCCAGCTCACCGTCAGTGAACACTGAAGCTTTCTTT
TRBJ2-7 | TRBD2 | . | TRBV9 | CASSGPGTSVYF | TGTGCCAGCAGCGGCCCCGGGACTAGTGTGTACTTC
TRBJ2-3 | . | . | TRBV6-5 | CASTPQGGDTQYF | TGTGCCAGCACCCCCCAGGGGGGCGATACGCAGTATTTT
TRBJ1-3 | . | . | TRBV29-1 | CSVEAPRRGGNTIYF | TGCAGCGTTGAAGCCCCGAGGAGAGGGGGAAACACCATATATTTT
TRBJ2-5 | TRBD2 | . | TRBV5-1 | CASSFSGGQETQYF | TGCGCCAGCAGCTTCTCGGGGGGCCAAGAGACCCAGTACTTC
TRBJ2-1 | TRBD2 | . | TRBV3-1/TRBV3-2 | CASSQAGGASGGFYNEQFF | TGTGCCAGCAGCCAAGCAGGCGGGGCTAGCGGGGGTTTCTACAATGAGCAGTTCTTC
TRBJ2-7 | TRBD1 | . | TRBV5-1 | CASSLAGQGSYEQYF | TGCGCCAGCAGCTTGGCAGGACAGGGGTCCTACGAGCAGTACTTC
TRBJ2-1 | . | few | TRBV5-6 | CASSLAALGQSYNEQFF | TGTGCCAGCAGCTTGGCCGCGCTGGGTCAAAGCTACAATGAGCAGTTCTTC
TRBJ1-1 | . | . | TRBV6-2/TRBV6-3 | CASSYPLHTEAFF | TGTGCCAGCAGTTACCCCCTCCACACTGAAGCTTTCTTT
TRBJ1-5 | TRBD1 | . | TRBV19 | CASSSRTGGSNQPQHF | TGTGCCAGTAGTTCACGGACAGGTGGCAGCAATCAGCCCCAGCATTTT
TRBJ1-2 | . | . | TRBV29-1 | CSVEEGSNGYTF | TGCAGCGTTGAAGAGGGATCGAATGGCTACACCTTC
TRBJ2-1 | . | . | TRBV2 | CASSYGQEQFF | TGTGCCAGCAGTTATGGACAGGAGCAGTTCTTC
TRBJ2-5 | TRBD2 | . | TRBV5-4 | CASSFRLAGKETQYF | TGTGCCAGCAGCTTCCGACTAGCGGGGAAAGAGACCCAGTACTTC
TRBJ1-5 | . | . | TRBV12-3/TRBV12-4 | CASSQQGVQPQHF | TGTGCCAGCAGCCAACAGGGTGTCCAGCCCCAGCATTTT
TRBJ2-7 | . | . | TRBV15 | CATSRIRGVYEQYF | TGTGCCACCAGCAGAATTCGAGGGGTCTACGAGCAGTACTTC
TRBJ2-1 | . | . | TRBV7-2 | CASSPTGNSYNEQFF | TGTGCCAGCAGCCCCACAGGGAACTCCTACAATGAGCAGTTCTTC
TRBJ1-5 | TRBD1 | . | TRBV5-4 | CASSLSGTGEGQPQHF | TGTGCCAGCAGCTTGTCTGGGACAGGGGAAGGTCAGCCCCAGCATTTT